Described below is a single T cell receptor (beta chain) sequence and its context. V shed 4 bases and J 4 bases; nucleotides not matched to a gene: 7. Per the germline V gene, CDR1 is MNHEY and CDR2 is SMNVEV (reference sequence). The CDR3 length is 15 residues. Authors' data handling: Cell counts per sample came from amplifying reference gene primers. TCRdb's copy holds only in-frame clones and misses some; the assay was immunoSEQ multiplex PCR. That table gives V, J and clone size, and the DNA gave D and trimming. In the table there are some 120,000 clones, roughly 80% of which are singletons. The data are from a study of blood T cell repertoires in COVID-19. For the study at large: Italy, Spain and the United States were the sources of the convalescent and acute COVID-19 samples. Sources were T cells, B-cell-depleted T cells, or PBMCs; the material itself was cDNA or gDNA.

The chain links TRBV27 to TRBJ1-2, with TRBD1 identical over 9 bases. The sequence was collected from a woman in her forties or fifties with acute or convalescent COVID-19. Sequenced material: peripheral blood. DNA of the CDR3: TGTGCCAGCAGTTCTAGACAGGGGGTTGGCTATGGCTACACCTTC. Translating it yields CASSSRQGVGYGYTF.